Presented here are 4 T cell receptor beta chains from one specimen sequenced in a study of PD-1 blockade in classical Hodgkin lymphoma. Measured with immunoSEQ multiplex PCR; TCRdb has only the in-frame clones, and not every one. The data show tens of thousands of clones, around 86% seen once. There was relapse after autologous stem cell transplantation in every patient, and there was variation in brentuximab vedotin exposure. This sample comprised peripheral blood mononuclear cells (PBMCs), obtained at baseline. The receptors were gathered from a human donor with classical Hodgkin lymphoma.

The rearrangement joins TRBV7-2 to TRBJ2-2; 11 bases are a match to TRBD2. The germline V gene encodes CDR1 SGHTA and CDR2 FQGNSA. The junction had 4 bases not matched to a gene; V was cut back by 5 bases and J by 5 bases. The CDR3 has 15 residues. The CDR3 loop reads CASSPRLAGTGELFF. In DNA, the CDR3 is TGTGCCAGCAGCCCAAGACTAGCGGGAACCGGGGAGCTGTTTTTT.

The J gene is TRBJ2-7, the V gene TRBV28, with D unclear. V lost 5 bases and J lost 0, with 11 bases in between. CDR1 and CDR2 (germline): MDHEN, SYDVKM. The CDR3 totals 14 residues. The CDR3 bases are TGTGCCAGCAGTCCGTACGGTAGCTCCTACGAGCAGTACTTC. Protein sequence: CASSPYGSSYEQYF. Full variable domain (remainder filled in from reference TRBV28 and TRBJ2-7): DVKVTQSSRYLVKRTGEKVFLECVQDMDHENMFWYRQDPGLGLRLIYFSYDVKMKEKGDIPEGYSVSREKKERFSLILESASTNQTSMYLCASSPYGSSYEQYFGPGTRLTVT.

V and J are TRBV19 and TRBJ1-5, with D possibly matching TRBD1 (6 bases). The CDR3 consists of 15 residues. V shed 1 base and J shed 11 bases, with 18 bases lying between them. Germline V gene lookup returns CDR1 LNHDA and CDR2 SQIVND (reference sequence). CDR3 sequence (DNA): TGTGCCAGTAGTATAGGATCTAGTGGGGGCTCGACCCAGCATTTT. Residues: CASSIGSSGGSTQHF.

The chain couples TRBV29-1 to TRBJ1-1; TRBD1 aligns across 7 bases. CDR1 is SQVTM, CDR2 ANQGSEA, per germline. The J segment lost 10 bases and the V segment lost 6 bases, leaving 14 bases of the junction unmatched. The CDR3 is 13 amino acids. This chain's CDR3 is CSVKPEIRGGAFF. CDR3 nucleotide sequence: TGCAGCGTCAAGCCGGAGATCAGGGGGGGAGCTTTCTTT.